Sequencing of this T cell receptor (beta chain) was carried out in a study of blood T cell repertoires in COVID-19 (dated by TCRdb to 2018 to 2021). Context from the whole study: Samples covering the acute and convalescent phases of COVID-19 were provided by collaborators in the United States, Italy and Spain. The material from the prospective study consisted of cDNA or gDNA derived from T cells, B-cell-depleted T cells, or PBMCs. The dataset comprised deeply sampled blood TCRbeta repertoires from subjects exposed to, actively infected with, or recovered from COVID-19. A freely available public database, intended as a resource for researchers studying the immune response to SARS-CoV-2, is where the repertoires were released. The samples were drawn from two sources: the first 160 participants of the ongoing ImmuneRACE study, and 1,000 to 1,500 subjects contributed by 6 global collaborators. The sample metadata nearly always contained a de-identified subject ID, COVID-19 status, age in years and sex. Where available, HLA class I and class II types were taken from metadata supplied by the sample provider and were not determined by assay-based typing. Here is what the overall study found, with its caveats: How much clinical and demographic metadata was included differed by source and by participant, and the metadata was provided uncurated.

As to this clone: The antigen this receptor binds is unknown. No much larger clone is present one base from it, and per-base qualities are unavailable.

Participants in the prospective study were enrolled through a virtual design, were aged about 18 to 89 years, and lived in about 25 United States geographic areas. Cohort assignment in the prospective study relied on participant-reported clinical history from a screening survey and a study questionnaire. For ImmuneRACE Cohort 3, a participant was defined as recovered based on two consecutive negative NP/OP PCR tests, clearance by a healthcare professional, or resolution of symptoms. In the prospective study, mobile phlebotomists collected whole blood, serum and a nasopharyngeal or oropharyngeal swab from each participant. Prospective study participants could optionally give additional blood draws and questionnaires over an approximately two-month period. Before DNA extraction, blood samples from the prospective study were shipped at room temperature or frozen. TCRbeta CDR3 regions were amplified from genomic DNA using the immunoSEQ Assay, a bias-controlled multiplex PCR. Processing in the source paper ran as follows. The number of nucleated cells in each sample was estimated from the amplification of reference gene primers within the assay. To quantify the absolute abundance of each unique TCRbeta CDR3 rearrangement, sequence reads were collapsed and filtered. For each sample, productive Simpson clonality was calculated as the square root of Simpson's diversity index across productive rearrangements. TCRdb took over this immuneACCESS table, retaining in-frame rearrangements with V and J assigned. Such tables are incomplete; in checked studies, under half of the missing clones stem from an unresolved V gene, and the remainder is unexplained. Clone size and V and J calls were adopted from that table, with D and trimming inferred from the DNA. Present in this sample are about 470,000 clones, around 90% of which were seen just once. The top ten clones comprise around 0.7% of the sample.

The clonotype was recovered from a young woman who had recovered from COVID-19. Sequences were obtained from PBMCs or T cells enriched from blood (not recorded which).

DNA sequence: TGTGCCAGCAGCTTGTGGGGGGGAGGGGAGTCAGGTACGCAGTATTTT. Protein translation: CASSLWGGGESGTQYF. The rearranged segments are TRBV5-4 and TRBJ2-3, and 7 junction bases match TRBD2. Looking up the germline V gene (reference sequence) yields CDR1 SGHNT and CDR2 YYREEE. V trim: 1 base; J trim: 8 bases; unmatched bases: 13. The CDR3, cysteine through phenylalanine, is 16 amino acids long. CDR3 DNA only is kept here, 48 bases in frame from base 1.